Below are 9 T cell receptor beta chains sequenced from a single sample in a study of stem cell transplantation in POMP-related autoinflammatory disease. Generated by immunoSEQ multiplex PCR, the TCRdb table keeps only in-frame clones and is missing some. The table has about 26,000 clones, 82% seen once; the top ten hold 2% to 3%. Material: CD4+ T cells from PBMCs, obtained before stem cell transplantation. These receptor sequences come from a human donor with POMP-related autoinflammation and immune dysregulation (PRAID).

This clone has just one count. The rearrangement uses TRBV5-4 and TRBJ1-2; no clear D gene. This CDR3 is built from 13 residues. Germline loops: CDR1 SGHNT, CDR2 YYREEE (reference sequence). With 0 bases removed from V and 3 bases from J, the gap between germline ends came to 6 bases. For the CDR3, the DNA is TGTGCCAGCAGCTTGGGAAGTTACTATGGCTACACCTTC. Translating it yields CASSLGSYYGYTF.

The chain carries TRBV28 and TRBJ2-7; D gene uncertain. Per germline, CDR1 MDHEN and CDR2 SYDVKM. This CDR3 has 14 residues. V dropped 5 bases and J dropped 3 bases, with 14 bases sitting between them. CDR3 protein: CASSTDPKGYEQYF. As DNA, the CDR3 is TGTGCCAGCAGTACCGACCCCAAAGGCTACGAGCAGTACTTC.

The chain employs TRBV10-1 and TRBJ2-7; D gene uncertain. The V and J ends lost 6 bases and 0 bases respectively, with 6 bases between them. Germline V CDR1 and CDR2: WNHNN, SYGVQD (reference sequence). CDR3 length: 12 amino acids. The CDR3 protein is CASSGSSYEQYF. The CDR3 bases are TGCGCCAGCAGCGGTAGCTCCTACGAGCAGTACTTC.

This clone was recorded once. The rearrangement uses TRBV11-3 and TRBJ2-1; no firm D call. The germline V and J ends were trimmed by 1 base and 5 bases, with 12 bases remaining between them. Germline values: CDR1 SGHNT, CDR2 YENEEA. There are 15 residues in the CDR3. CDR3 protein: CASSLGLASNNEQFF. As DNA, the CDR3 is TGTGCCAGCAGCTTAGGATTAGCCTCTAACAATGAGCAGTTCTTC.

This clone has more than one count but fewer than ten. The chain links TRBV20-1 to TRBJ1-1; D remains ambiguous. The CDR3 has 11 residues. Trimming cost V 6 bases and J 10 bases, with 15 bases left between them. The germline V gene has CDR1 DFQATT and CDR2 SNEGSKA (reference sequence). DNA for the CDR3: TGCAGTGCGCCCGAGAGGGTTGGAGCTTTCTTT. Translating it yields CSAPERVGAFF.

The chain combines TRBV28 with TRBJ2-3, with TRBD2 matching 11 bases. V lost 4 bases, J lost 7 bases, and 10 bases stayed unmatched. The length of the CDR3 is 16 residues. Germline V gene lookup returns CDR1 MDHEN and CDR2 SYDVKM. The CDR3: CASSSVAGGPRYTQYF. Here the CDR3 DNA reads TGTGCCAGCAGTTCCGTAGCGGGAGGGCCGCGGTATACGCAGTATTTT. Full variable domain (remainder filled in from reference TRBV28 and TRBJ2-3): DVKVTQSSRYLVKRTGEKVFLECVQDMDHENMFWYRQDPGLGLRLIYFSYDVKMKEKGDIPEGYSVSREKKERFSLILESASTNQTSMYLCASSSVAGGPRYTQYFGPGTRLTVL.

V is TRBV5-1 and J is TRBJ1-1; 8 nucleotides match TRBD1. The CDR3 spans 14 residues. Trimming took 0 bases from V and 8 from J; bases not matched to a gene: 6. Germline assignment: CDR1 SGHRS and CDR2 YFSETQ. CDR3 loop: CASSLAGAGGEAFF. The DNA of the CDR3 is TGCGCCAGCAGCTTGGCCGGGGCAGGGGGCGAAGCTTTCTTT. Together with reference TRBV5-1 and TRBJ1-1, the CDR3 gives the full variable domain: KAGVTQTPRYLIKTRGQQVTLSCSPISGHRSVSWYQQTPGQGLQFLFEYFSETQRNKGNFPGRFSGRQFSNSRSEMNVSTLELGDSALYLCASSLAGAGGEAFFGQGTRLTVV.

The CDR3 sequence: CASSSGSTTYNEQFF. In DNA, the CDR3 is TGTGCCAGCAGCTCTGGGTCGACAACCTACAATGAGCAGTTCTTC. This sequence joins TRBV5-4 and TRBJ2-1; D call uncertain. CDR1 SGHNT and CDR2 YYREEE come from the germline V gene (reference sequence). The CDR3 loop spans 15 amino acids. Trimming removed 3 bases at V and 2 bases at J, with 12 bases between.

CDR3 region: CATSRAPVGNMEGKLFF. The CDR3 DNA reads TGTGCCACCAGCAGAGCTCCCGTCGGGAACATGGAAGGGAAACTGTTTTTT. The chain combines TRBV15 with TRBJ1-4, with D hard to call. Trimming stripped 1 base from V and 11 bases from J, with 23 bases between. Germline assignment: CDR1 LNHNV and CDR2 YYDKDF (reference sequence). The CDR3 extends over 17 amino acids.